This T cell receptor (beta chain) came from a study of blood T cell repertoires in COVID-19. As for the study in general: Some COVID-19 samples were acute and others convalescent; all came from the United States, Italy and Spain. Sample material is recorded as cDNA or gDNA derived from T cells, B-cell-depleted T cells, or PBMCs.

The CDR3 is 13 residues long. Germline V gene sequence: CDR1 MDHEN, CDR2 SYDVKM. Trimming took 6 bases from V and 2 from J; bases not matched to a gene: 4. Methods used by the authors: Amplified reference gene primers provided the basis for estimating nucleated cell counts. Clones were read by immunoSEQ multiplex PCR, and TCRdb kept only the in-frame ones, dropping some. The V and J calls and clone size are taken from that table; D and trimming were inferred from the DNA. The profile shows some 200,000 clones, 70% to 90% of them singletons. Material for sequencing was peripheral blood. The chain carries TRBV28 and TRBJ2-7; 7 nucleotides agree with TRBD2. The TCR sequence derives from a man aged 50 to 60 who had recovered from COVID-19. The CDR3 reads CASRPAGTYEQYF. In DNA form, the CDR3 reads TGTGCCAGCAGACCAGCGGGGACCTACGAGCAGTACTTC. Full variable domain (outside the CDR3, taken from reference TRBV28 and TRBJ2-7): DVKVTQSSRYLVKRTGEKVFLECVQDMDHENMFWYRQDPGLGLRLIYFSYDVKMKEKGDIPEGYSVSREKKERFSLILESASTNQTSMYLCASRPAGTYEQYFGPGTRLTVT.